The next 8 T cell receptor beta chains were all read from a single sample in a study of blood T cells in healthy people across ages. Then a second PCR, running about 7 to 11 cycles, was carried out with a sample-barcoded 5' primer and a J-beta primer mix. TCRdb passed the 5' RACE reads through MiXCR, listing each CDR3 protein once. The sample has about 640,000 distinct CDR3 sequences, approximately 59% seen once. The sequenced material came from blood. The receptors shown here come from a man between 60 and 75 years old in good health.

This clonotype was found once. The J gene is TRBJ2-5, the V gene TRBV20-1; 7 bases fit TRBD1. The V and J ends lost 8 bases and 4 bases, in that order; junction bases with no gene match: 7. This CDR3 is built from 12 residues. Germline CDR1 is DFQATT and CDR2 is SNEGSKA (reference sequence). This chain's CDR3 is CSTYHRGETQYF. In DNA, the CDR3 is TGCAGTACTTATCACAGGGGAGAGACCCAGTACTTC.

The chain combines TRBV2 with TRBJ1-2; D perhaps matches TRBD1 (5 bases). CDR1 and CDR2 from the germline V gene are SNHLY and FYNNEI. Between the trimmed V and J ends, which lost 3 bases and 7 bases, there was a span of 18 bases. The CDR3 contains 15 residues. The CDR3 DNA reads TGTGCCAGCAGTGATCGGGGCCCTGATTTGGGTGGCTACACCTTC. Translated, it gives CASSDRGPDLGGYTF.

The genes are TRBV5-6 and TRBJ1-4; no firm D call. Trimming pared 3 bases from V and 10 bases from J, leaving 19 bases between. Germline CDR1 reads SGHDT; CDR2 reads YYEEEE. The CDR3 length is 15 residues. In DNA form, the CDR3 reads TGTGCCAGCAGCTCGGACGCCGGGAACCCAGGAAAACTGTTTTTT. Protein product: CASSSDAGNPGKLFF.

This clonotype was seen more than once but under ten times. This may arise from a read error, as a much more abundant clone is one base away. The V call is TRBV12-5, the J call TRBJ2-1; TRBD1 matches at 9 bases. The DNA end is more similar to TRBJ2-7, so the J call may be wrong. The CDR3 has 14 amino acids. The germline V gene encodes CDR1 LGHNT and CDR2 FRNRAP. Written as DNA, the CDR3 is TGTGCTAGTGGTGGGACAGGGTGGTACAATGAGCAGTACTTC. Residues: CASGGTGWYNEQYF.

In its sample, this clonotype was seen a few times. This chain uses TRBV15 with TRBJ2-4, with TRBD1 identical over 7 bases. Germline CDR1 is LNHNV and CDR2 is YYDKDF (reference sequence). This CDR3 region has 14 residues. The trim removed 5 bases at V and 4 bases at J, leaving 5 bases unmatched. The CDR3 spells CATSPRDRKNIQYF. The CDR3 DNA follows: TGTGCCACCAGCCCCCGGGACAGAAAAAACATTCAGTACTTC.

This clonotype appeared a single time. CDR3 sequence: CASSPLLGERSDTQYF. In nucleotides, the CDR3 is TGTGCCAGCAGCCCCCTATTGGGAGAGAGATCAGATACGCAGTATTTT. V and J are TRBV7-2 and TRBJ2-3; a possible D gene is TRBD2 (5 bases). The germline V and J ends were trimmed by 5 bases and 4 bases, with 19 bases remaining between them. The CDR3 covers 16 residues. Germline V CDR1 and CDR2: SGHTA, FQGNSA. Full variable domain (rest looked up from reference TRBV7-2 and TRBJ2-3): GAGVSQSPSNKVTEKGKDVELRCDPISGHTALYWYRQSLGQGLEFLIYFQGNSAPDKSGLPSDRFSAERTGGSVSTLTIQRTQQEDSAVYLCASSPLLGERSDTQYFGPGTRLTVL.

This clonotype appeared once. This chain uses TRBV5-1 with TRBJ1-1; D not resolved. V lost 2 bases and J 4 bases, leaving 15 bases between the germline ends. This CDR3 spans 15 amino acids. CDR1 and CDR2 from the germline V gene are SGHRS and YFSETQ. CDR3 in DNA: TGCGCCAGCAGCTTCCAAGGACCGCCCGGCACTGAAGCTTTCTTT. Residues: CASSFQGPPGTEAFF. Combining the CDR3 with reference TRBV5-1 and TRBJ1-1 gives the whole variable domain KAGVTQTPRYLIKTRGQQVTLSCSPISGHRSVSWYQQTPGQGLQFLFEYFSETQRNKGNFPGRFSGRQFSNSRSEMNVSTLELGDSALYLCASSFQGPPGTEAFFGQGTRLTVV.

This rearrangement joins TRBV21-1 to TRBJ2-3; TRBD1, as called in the table, went unchecked against the DNA. TRBV21-1 is classified as a pseudogene. The CDR3 runs 16 residues. The CDR3 spells CASTTRGGRGTDTQYF. The CDR3 bases are TGTGCCAGCACGACCCGGGGGGGTAGGGGGACAGATACGCAGTATTTT.